This T cell receptor (beta chain) was sequenced during a study of identical twins' blood T cells. Study outcomes and limitations: Twins shared more top CDR3 clonotypes than unrelated donors did. Twins shared about as many clonotypes as their cloneset sizes predicted.

With regard to this clonotype: Its antigen is as yet unknown.

Germline V gives CDR1 ENHRY, CDR2 SYGVKD. Trimming took 6 bases from V and 5 from J, leaving 10 bases between them. The CDR3 runs 12 residues. TCRdb processed the 5' RACE reads anew with MiXCR; each CDR3 protein has one entry. Here the sample spans roughly 380,000 distinct CDR3 sequences, roughly 31% being singletons. The three twin pairs were reared together, likely meeting the same infections. Sequencing input: PBMCs. This sequence originates from a woman aged 18 to 55 in good health. The chain combines TRBV10-3 with TRBJ1-1; unclear D gene. The CDR3 loop reads CAISLGGTEAFF. As DNA, the CDR3 is TGTGCCATCAGCCTAGGAGGGACTGAAGCTTTCTTT.